This entry describes one T cell receptor (beta chain). This entry is derived from a study of blood T cell repertoires in COVID-19. About the research overall: Specimens from acute and convalescent COVID-19 originated in the United States, Italy and Spain. Sources were T cells, B-cell-depleted T cells, or PBMCs; the material itself was cDNA or gDNA.

How the authors handled the data: The assay estimated nucleated cells by amplifying reference gene primers. Profiling relied on immunoSEQ multiplex PCR, and the TCRdb table lists in-frame clones only, not all of them. That table furnishes V, J and clone size, whereas the DNA furnished D and trimming. The repertoire consists of around 140,000 clones, with around 90% occurring once and the leading ten covering less than 2%. Per the germline V gene, CDR1 is LGHNA and CDR2 is YSLEER. V lost 0 bases, J lost 1 base, and 7 bases stayed unmatched. This CDR3 is 17 amino acids long. The TCR sequence derives from a woman aged 55-69 years with acute or convalescent COVID-19. The sample taken for sequencing was peripheral blood. V gene TRBV4-3 combines with J gene TRBJ2-5; 8 bases align to TRBD2. The CDR3 loop reads CASSQDWSGGPQETQYF. The CDR3 region has the DNA TGCGCCAGCAGCCAAGATTGGAGCGGGGGACCCCAAGAGACCCAGTACTTC.